The entry that follows covers one T cell receptor (beta chain) sequence. Its target is unknown. This sample is drawn from a study of shared clonotypes between healthy human individuals. On the study more broadly: Researchers drew samples from two women and three men aged 18 to 49.

Only in-frame clones appear in the TCRdb table, and some are missing; sequencing was by immunoSEQ multiplex PCR. The profile shows over 850,000 clones, about 80% of them singletons. Study observations and caveats: Sequencing depth was expected to affect clonotype sharing among donors. What rarefaction showed was incomplete sorted-subset sequencing despite large depth. Tissue TCR repertoires likely differ from these blood-only repertoires.

CDR3 size: 14 residues. V lost 6 bases and J lost 1, with 12 bases in between. Germline CDR1 MDHEN, CDR2 SYDVKM. The TCR sequence derives from a young man in good health. Some clones in this sample may be carry-over from other donors' samples. This sequence joins TRBV28 and TRBJ2-5; possibly TRBD1 for D (5 bases). The sample was memory CD4+ T cells from PBMCs. Subset noted: CD45RA-negative fraction. In nucleotides, the CDR3 is TGTGCCAGCAGCTCCAGGGATTTCCAAGAGACCCAGTACTTC. Residues: CASSSRDFQETQYF.